A single sample gave rise to the 10 T cell receptor beta chains below, sequenced in a study of PD-1 blockade in classical Hodgkin lymphoma. As to time point: cycle 4 day 1 (C4D1), after more than five weeks of nivolumab. Every patient had relapsed following autologous stem cell transplantation, and cohorts differed in brentuximab vedotin exposure. Magnetic negative selection purified CD4+ T cells from thawed PBMCs. The data were produced by immunoSEQ multiplex PCR, yet TCRdb's version contains in-frame clones alone and is incomplete. Of some 15,000 clones listed, about nine tenths were seen once; the top ten hold 0.75% to 1%. The sample consisted of CD4+ T cells from blood, taken before the fourth cycle of nivolumab. Receptors originate from a human donor with classical Hodgkin lymphoma.

This clone was counted a few times. The chain is built from TRBV5-1 and TRBJ2-1; D possibly corresponds to TRBD1 (6 bases). CDR3 size: 14 residues. Germline V gene lookup returns CDR1 SGHRS and CDR2 YFSETQ. V was shortened by 4 bases and J by 2 bases, with 10 bases between the two germline ends. The CDR3, as DNA: TGCGCCAGCAGCCCGGGACATACCTACAATGAGCAGTTCTTC. It is translated as CASSPGHTYNEQFF.

V gene TRBV5-8 combines with J gene TRBJ1-1, with D perhaps matching TRBD1 (5 bases). There are 14 residues in the CDR3. Per the germline V gene, CDR1 is SGHTS and CDR2 is YDEGEE. V was cut by 1 base and J by 1 base, with 8 bases left in between. The DNA of the CDR3 is TGTGCCAGCAGCTTGACCGGGGCGAACACTGAAGCTTTCTTT. This codes for CASSLTGANTEAFF.

This clone was seen a few times. The rearrangement links TRBV10-1 to TRBJ2-5; D is unclear. CDR3 length equals 13 residues. Deletions cut 2 bases from V and 4 bases from J, with 8 bases between. CDR1 is WNHNN and CDR2 is SYGVQD in the germline V gene (reference sequence). The DNA of the CDR3 is TGCGCCAGCAGTGAGATTAGAGGAGAGACCCAGTACTTC. Translating gives CASSEIRGETQYF.

The chain is built from TRBV4-1 and TRBJ2-1; 9 positions agree with TRBD2. In germline, CDR1 is MGHRA, CDR2 YSYEKL. The V gene end was trimmed by 6 bases and the J gene end by 3 bases; junction bases not matched to a gene: 6. The length of the CDR3 is 15 residues. DNA of the CDR3: TGCGCCAGCAGGGCGGCTAGCGGGATCTACAATGAGCAGTTCTTC. The encoded protein is CASRAASGIYNEQFF.

The chain is built from TRBV5-1 and TRBJ1-2, with 7 nucleotides matching TRBD1. V shed 3 bases and J 4 bases; nucleotides not matched to a gene: 9. This CDR3 is built from 15 residues. Looked up from germline, CDR1 is SGHRS and CDR2 is YFSETQ. The CDR3 loop is CASSSPTGRTYGYTF. Written as DNA, the CDR3 is TGCGCCAGCAGCTCGCCGACAGGGCGGACCTATGGCTACACCTTC.

The chain is built from TRBV10-2 and TRBJ2-2; D gene uncertain. V lost 7 bases, J lost 0 bases, and 9 bases lay in between. From germline, CDR1 is WSHSY and CDR2 SAAADI. CDR3 length: 14 residues. CDR3 sequence (DNA): TGCGCCAGCAAGAAAGCGCCGAACACCGGGGAGCTGTTTTTT. Protein: CASKKAPNTGELFF.

The V gene is TRBV9, the J gene TRBJ2-5, with D possibly matching TRBD2 (7 bases). The CDR3 is made up of 16 amino acids. From germline, CDR1 is SGDLS and CDR2 YYNGEE. Trimming shortened V by 0 bases and J by 5 bases, and 17 bases separated the two germline ends. The CDR3 spells CASSVDGGGGEETQYF. In DNA form, the CDR3 reads TGTGCCAGCAGCGTAGATGGAGGGGGGGGCGAGGAGACCCAGTACTTC.

The rearrangement uses TRBV25-1 and TRBJ2-3; 7 bases fit TRBD1. Trimming cost V 8 bases and J 2 bases; bases outside gene matches: 7. The CDR3 has 14 amino acids. CDR1 MGHDK and CDR2 SYGVNS come from the germline V gene. CDR3 protein: CASRRTGFTDTQYF. The CDR3 DNA reads as TGTGCCAGCCGTAGGACAGGATTCACAGATACGCAGTATTTT.

This clone was seen more than once but under ten times. V gene TRBV7-2 combines with J gene TRBJ1-6; D remains ambiguous. Germline CDR1 SGHTA, CDR2 FQGNSA. The CDR3 consists of 13 residues. The V end lost 1 base, the J end lost 11 bases, and 9 bases lay between the germline ends. The CDR3 reads CASSLVGGAPLHF. CDR3 DNA sequence: TGTGCCAGCAGCTTAGTGGGCGGGGCACCCCTCCACTTT. The entire variable domain, with the rest obtained from reference TRBV7-2 and TRBJ1-6, is as follows: GAGVSQSPSNKVTEKGKDVELRCDPISGHTALYWYRQSLGQGLEFLIYFQGNSAPDKSGLPSDRFSAERTGGSVSTLTIQRTQQEDSAVYLCASSLVGGAPLHFGNGTRLTVT.

The chain is built from TRBV18 and TRBJ1-5; unclear D gene. The CDR3 loop spans 13 amino acids. Germline values: CDR1 KGHSH, CDR2 LQKENI. Trimming removed 1 base from V and 3 bases from J, with 4 bases in between. For the CDR3, the DNA is TGTGCCAGCTCACCACAATACAATCAGCCCCAGCATTTT. Translated: CASSPQYNQPQHF. Full variable domain (missing parts from reference TRBV18 and TRBJ1-5): NAGVMQNPRHLVRRRGQEARLRCSPMKGHSHVYWYRQLPEEGLKFMVYLQKENIIDESGMPKERFSAEFPKEGPSILRIQQVVRGDSAAYFCASSPQYNQPQHFGDGTRLSIL.